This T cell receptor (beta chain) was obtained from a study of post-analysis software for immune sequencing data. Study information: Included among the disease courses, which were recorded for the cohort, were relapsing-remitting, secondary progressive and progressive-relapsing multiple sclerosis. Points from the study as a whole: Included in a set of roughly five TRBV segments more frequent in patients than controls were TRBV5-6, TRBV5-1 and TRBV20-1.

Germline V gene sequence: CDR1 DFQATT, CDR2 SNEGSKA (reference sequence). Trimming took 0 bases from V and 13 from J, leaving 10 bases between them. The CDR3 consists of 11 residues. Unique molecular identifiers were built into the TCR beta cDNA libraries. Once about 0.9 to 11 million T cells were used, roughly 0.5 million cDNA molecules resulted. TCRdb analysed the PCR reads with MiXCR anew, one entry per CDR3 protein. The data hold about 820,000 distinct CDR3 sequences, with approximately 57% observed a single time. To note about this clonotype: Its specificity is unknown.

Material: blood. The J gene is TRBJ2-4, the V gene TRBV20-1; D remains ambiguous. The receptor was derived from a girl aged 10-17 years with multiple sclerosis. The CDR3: CSARDDLEQYF. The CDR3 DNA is TGCAGTGCTAGAGATGACCTTGAGCAGTACTTC.